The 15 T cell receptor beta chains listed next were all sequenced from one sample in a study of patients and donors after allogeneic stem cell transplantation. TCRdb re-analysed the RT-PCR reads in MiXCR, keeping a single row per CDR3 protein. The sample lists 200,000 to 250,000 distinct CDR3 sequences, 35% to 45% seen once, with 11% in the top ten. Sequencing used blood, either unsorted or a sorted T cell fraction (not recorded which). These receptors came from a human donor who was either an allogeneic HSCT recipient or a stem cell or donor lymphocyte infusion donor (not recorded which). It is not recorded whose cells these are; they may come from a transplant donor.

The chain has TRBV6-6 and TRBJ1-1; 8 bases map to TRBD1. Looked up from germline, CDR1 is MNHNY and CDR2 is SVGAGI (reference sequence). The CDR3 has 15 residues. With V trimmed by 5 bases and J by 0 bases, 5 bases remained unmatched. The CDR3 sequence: CASSIRQGMNTEAFF. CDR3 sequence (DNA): TGTGCCAGCAGTATTCGACAGGGGATGAACACTGAAGCTTTCTTT.

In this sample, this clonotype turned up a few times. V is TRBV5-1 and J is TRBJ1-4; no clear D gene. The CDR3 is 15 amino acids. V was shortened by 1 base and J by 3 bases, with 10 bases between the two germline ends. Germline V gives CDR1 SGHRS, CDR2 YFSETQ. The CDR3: CASSLYPGPNEKLFF. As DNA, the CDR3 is TGCGCCAGCAGCTTGTATCCCGGTCCTAATGAAAAACTGTTTTTT.

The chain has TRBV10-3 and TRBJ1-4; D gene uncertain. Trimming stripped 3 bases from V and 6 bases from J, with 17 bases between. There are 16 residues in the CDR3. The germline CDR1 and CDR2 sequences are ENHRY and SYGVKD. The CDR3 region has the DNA TGTGCCATCAGTGACCGTATGAGAGGGCGGGATGAAAAACTGTTTTTT. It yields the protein CAISDRMRGRDEKLFF.

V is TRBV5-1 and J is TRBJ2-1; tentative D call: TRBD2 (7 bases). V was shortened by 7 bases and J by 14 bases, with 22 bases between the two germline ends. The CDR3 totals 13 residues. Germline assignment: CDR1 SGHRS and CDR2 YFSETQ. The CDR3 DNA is TGCGCCAGCGGCCCCACGCAAGGGGGGGGGAAGTTCTTC. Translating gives CASGPTQGGGKFF.

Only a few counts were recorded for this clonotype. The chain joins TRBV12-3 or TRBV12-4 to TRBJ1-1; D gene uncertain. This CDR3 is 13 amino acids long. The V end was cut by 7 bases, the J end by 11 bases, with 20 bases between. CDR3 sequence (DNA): TGTGCCAGCACCCCCCCAGCTCTCGGCCGGGCTTTCTTT. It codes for CASTPPALGRAFF.

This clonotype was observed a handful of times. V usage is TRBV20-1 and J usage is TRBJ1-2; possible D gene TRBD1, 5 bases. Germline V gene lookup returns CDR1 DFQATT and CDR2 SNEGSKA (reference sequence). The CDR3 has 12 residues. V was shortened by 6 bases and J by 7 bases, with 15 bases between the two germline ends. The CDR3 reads CSAVDSGFGYTF. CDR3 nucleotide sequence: TGCAGTGCCGTCGACAGTGGTTTTGGCTACACCTTC.

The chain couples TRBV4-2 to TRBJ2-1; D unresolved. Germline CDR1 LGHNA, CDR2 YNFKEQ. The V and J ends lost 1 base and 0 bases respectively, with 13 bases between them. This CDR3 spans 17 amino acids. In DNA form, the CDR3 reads TGTGCCAGCAGCCAAGGAGGAATTAACCCCTCCTACAATGAGCAGTTCTTC. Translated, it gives CASSQGGINPSYNEQFF.

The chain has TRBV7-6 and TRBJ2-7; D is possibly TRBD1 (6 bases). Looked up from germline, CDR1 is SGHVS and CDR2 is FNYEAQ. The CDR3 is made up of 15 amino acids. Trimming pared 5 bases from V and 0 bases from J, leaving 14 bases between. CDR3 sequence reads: CASSAAGALSYEQYF. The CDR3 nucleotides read TGTGCCAGCAGCGCCGCAGGGGCCCTCTCCTACGAGCAGTACTTC.

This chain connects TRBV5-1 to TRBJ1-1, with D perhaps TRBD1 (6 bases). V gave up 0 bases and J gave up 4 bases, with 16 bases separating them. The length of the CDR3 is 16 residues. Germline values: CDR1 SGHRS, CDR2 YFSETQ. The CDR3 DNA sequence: TGCGCCAGCAGCTTGGCGGCGGGGGCTGGGGTCACTGAAGCTTTCTTT. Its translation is CASSLAAGAGVTEAFF.

CDR3 bases: TGTGCCAGCAGCAAAGAAGTCAGGGACATATCGAACACCGGGGAGCTGTTTTTT. This encodes CASSKEVRDISNTGELFF. V and J are TRBV21-1 and TRBJ2-2; TRBD1 is the table's D call and was not checked against the DNA. TRBV21-1 is a recognized pseudogene. This CDR3 comprises 18 residues.

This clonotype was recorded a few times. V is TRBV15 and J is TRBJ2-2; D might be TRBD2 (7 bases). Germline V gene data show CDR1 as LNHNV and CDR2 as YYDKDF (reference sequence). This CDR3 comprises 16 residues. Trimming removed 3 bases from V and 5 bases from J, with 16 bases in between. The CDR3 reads CATSRGGGFRTGELFF. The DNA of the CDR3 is TGTGCCACCAGCAGGGGAGGGGGATTTAGAACCGGGGAGCTGTTTTTT.

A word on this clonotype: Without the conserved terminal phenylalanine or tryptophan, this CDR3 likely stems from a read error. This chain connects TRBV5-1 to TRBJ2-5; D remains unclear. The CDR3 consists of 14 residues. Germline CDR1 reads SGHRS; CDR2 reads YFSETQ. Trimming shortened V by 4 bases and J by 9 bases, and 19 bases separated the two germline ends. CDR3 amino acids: CASSGAGPSLAQYS. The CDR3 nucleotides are TGCGCCAGCAGCGGAGCCGGGCCCTCTTTGGCCCAGTACTCC.

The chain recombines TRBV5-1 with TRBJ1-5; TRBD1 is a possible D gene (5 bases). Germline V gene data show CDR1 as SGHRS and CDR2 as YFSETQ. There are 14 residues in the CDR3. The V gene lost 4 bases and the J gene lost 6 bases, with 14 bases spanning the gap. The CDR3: CASSTGDFLQPQHF. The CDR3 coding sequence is TGCGCCAGCAGCACCGGGGACTTTCTTCAGCCCCAGCATTTT.

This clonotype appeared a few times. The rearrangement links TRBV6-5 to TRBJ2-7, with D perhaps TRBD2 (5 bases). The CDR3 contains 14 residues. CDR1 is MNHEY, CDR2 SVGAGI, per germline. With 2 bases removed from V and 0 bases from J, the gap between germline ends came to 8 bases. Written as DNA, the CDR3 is TGTGCCAGCAGTTACAGAGGGAGCTCCTACGAGCAGTACTTC. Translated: CASSYRGSSYEQYF.

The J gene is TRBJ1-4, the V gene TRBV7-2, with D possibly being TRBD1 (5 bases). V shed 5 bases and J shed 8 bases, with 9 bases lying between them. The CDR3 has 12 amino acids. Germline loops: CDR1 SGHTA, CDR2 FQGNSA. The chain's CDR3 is CASSRWGEKLFF. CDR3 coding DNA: TGTGCCAGCAGCCGCTGGGGGGAAAAACTGTTTTTT.